A selection of T cell receptor beta chains follows, all from one sample in a study of T-cell reconstitution after alpha-beta-depleted transplantation in children. Using its own MiXCR run on the PCR reads, TCRdb lists one record per CDR3 protein. The repertoire has over 400,000 distinct CDR3 sequences, around two fifths of them found once; the top ten carry about 30%. The sample was PBMCs, taken before TCRalphabeta/CD19-depleted stem cell transplant. These receptors were obtained from a girl aged 2-10 years with aplastic anemia, due to receive a stem cell transplant. The CDR3 runs from the conserved cysteine through the conserved F or W. A D gene is named only where the DNA matches it firmly. Size is omitted from some rows. Given values are once, few, many or a class for expanded clones.

v_gene,d_gene,abundance,j_gene,CDR3nt,CDR3aa
TRBV6-1,.,many,TRBJ2-6,TGTGCCAGCGACACCTCTGGGGCCAACGTCCTGACTTTC,CASDTSGANVLTF
TRBV12-3/TRBV12-4,TRBD1,.,TRBJ2-5,TGTGCCAGCAGCCGTCGGACAGGGATAGAGACCCAGTACTTC,CASSRRTGIETQYF
TRBV10-3,.,few,TRBJ2-7,TGTGCCATTGGAAGGTTAACCTACGAGCAGTACTTC,CAIGRLTYEQYF
TRBV6-5,TRBD1,many,TRBJ2-2,TGTGCCAGCAGTTACCCCTGGGGGACAGCCACCGGGGAGCTGTTTTTT,CASSYPWGTATGELFF
TRBV7-2,.,once,TRBJ1-1,TGTGCCAGCAGCTTAGGGTTCGCGGGGACAACGAACACTGAAGCTTTCTTT,CASSLGFAGTTNTEAFF
TRBV20-1,.,few,TRBJ1-1,TGCAGTGCTTTAGGGGGGGGCTACACTGAAGCTTTCTTT,CSALGGGYTEAFF
TRBV5-1,.,many,TRBJ1-2,TGCGCCAGCAGCTTGGACAGGGCTGGGAATGGCTACACCTTC,CASSLDRAGNGYTF
TRBV6-1,.,.,TRBJ2-2,TGTGCCAGCAGTGAAGGGGTGGGACCTCGGGGCACCGGGGAGCTGTTTTTT,CASSEGVGPRGTGELFF
TRBV20-1,TRBD2,.,TRBJ2-1,TGCAGTGCTAGGGATCTAGCGGGACCTCGGGATGAGCAGTTCTTC,CSARDLAGPRDEQFF
TRBV29-1,.,.,TRBJ2-3,TGCAGCGTTGACAAGGGGAGCACAGATACGCAGTATTTT,CSVDKGSTDTQYF
TRBV11-3,TRBD2,.,TRBJ2-7,TGTGCCAGCAGCCGGGACTACAACTACGAGCAGTACTTC,CASSRDYNYEQYF
TRBV20-1,TRBD2,.,TRBJ2-1,TGCTGTGCTAGAGATTCGGGACTAGTGACGTTGAGCTCCTACAATGAGCAGTTCTTC,CCARDSGLVTLSSYNEQFF
TRBV10-3,.,many,TRBJ2-7,TGTGCCATCAGTGAGTCTACCGACTCCTACGAGCAGTACTTC,CAISESTDSYEQYF
TRBV7-2,TRBD2,many,TRBJ2-2,TGTGCCAGCGGGGGGACTAGCGGGAGGAGCACCGGGGAGCTGTTTTTT,CASGGTSGRSTGELFF
TRBV7-9,.,many,TRBJ1-1,TGTGCCAGCAGCTTAGAGGACCCGAACACTGAAGCTTTCTTT,CASSLEDPNTEAFF
TRBV12-3/TRBV12-4,.,few,TRBJ1-4,TGTGCCAGCAGCCCCAGCCTACAGGTTAATGAAAAACTGTTTTTT,CASSPSLQVNEKLFF
TRBV7-3,TRBD1,.,TRBJ2-7,TGTGCCAGCAGCTTAACCGCCGGGACAGGTTCTTCCTACGAGCAGTACTTC,CASSLTAGTGSSYEQYF
TRBV20-1,TRBD1,many,TRBJ1-1,TGCAGGACAGGGATGGCTTTCTTT,CRTGMAFF
TRBV5-1,.,many,TRBJ2-1,TGCGCCAGCAGCTTGGCAGCAGCGACAAACAATGAGCAGTTCTTC,CASSLAAATNNEQFF
TRBV25-1,.,.,TRBJ1-2,TGTGCCAGCAGTGACCGCCTGGACGGTCAGTATGGCTACACCTTC,CASSDRLDGQYGYTF
TRBV20-1,TRBD1,.,TRBJ2-7,TGCAGTGCTACCCCCGGGACAGGGGGCTACGAGCAGTACTTC,CSATPGTGGYEQYF
TRBV30,.,.,TRBJ2-7,TGTGCCTGGAGTGTTATACTACCTTCAGTTTACGAGCAGTACTTC,CAWSVILPSVYEQYF
TRBV5-6,TRBD1,.,TRBJ2-7,TGTGCCAGCAGCTGGGCCGGGACAGGAAAGCAGTACTTC,CASSWAGTGKQYF
TRBV4-1,TRBD2,.,TRBJ2-1,TGCGCCAGCAGCCAAGATGTGGGCACTAGCGCCAATGAGCAGTTCTTC,CASSQDVGTSANEQFF